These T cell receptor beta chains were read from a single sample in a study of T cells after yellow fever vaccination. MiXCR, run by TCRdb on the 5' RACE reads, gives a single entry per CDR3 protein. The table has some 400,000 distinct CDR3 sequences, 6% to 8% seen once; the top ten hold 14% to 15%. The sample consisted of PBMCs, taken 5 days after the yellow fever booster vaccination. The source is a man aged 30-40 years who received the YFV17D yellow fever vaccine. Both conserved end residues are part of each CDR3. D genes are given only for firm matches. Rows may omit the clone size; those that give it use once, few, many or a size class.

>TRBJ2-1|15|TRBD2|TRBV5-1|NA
CASSLEGAGGHEQFF
TGCGCCAGCAGCTTGGAGGGAGCGGGAGGCCATGAGCAGTTCTTC
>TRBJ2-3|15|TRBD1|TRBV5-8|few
CASAETGVEKDTQYF
TGTGCCAGCGCCGAGACAGGGGTCGAGAAAGATACGCAGTATTTT
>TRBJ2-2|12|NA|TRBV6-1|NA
CASNLLTEELFF
TGTGCCAGCAACCTACTCACCGAGGAGCTGTTTTTT
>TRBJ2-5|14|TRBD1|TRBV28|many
CASSLSRGRETQYF
TGTGCCAGCAGTTTAAGCAGGGGGCGGGAGACCCAGTACTTC
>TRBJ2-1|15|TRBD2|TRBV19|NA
CASSLAGGPVREQFF
TGTGCCAGTAGTCTAGCGGGAGGGCCGGTTAGAGAGCAGTTCTTC
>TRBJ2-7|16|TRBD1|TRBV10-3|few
CAISESSTGNFYEQYF
TGTGCCATCAGTGAGTCTTCGACAGGGAATTTCTACGAGCAGTACTTC
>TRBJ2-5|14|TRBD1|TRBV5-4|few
CASSFRDRQETQYF
TGTGCCAGCAGCTTCAGGGACAGACAAGAGACCCAGTACTTC
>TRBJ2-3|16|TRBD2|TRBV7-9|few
CASSYASGRATDTQYF
TGTGCCAGCAGCTACGCCAGCGGGAGGGCCACAGATACGCAGTATTTT
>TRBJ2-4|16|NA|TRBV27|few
CASSDTGYGAKNIQYF
TGTGCCAGCAGTGACACAGGGTATGGAGCCAAAAACATTCAGTACTTC
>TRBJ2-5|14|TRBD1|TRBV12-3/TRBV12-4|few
CASSRGQGEETQYF
TGTGCCAGCAGCCGGGGACAGGGAGAAGAGACCCAGTACTTC
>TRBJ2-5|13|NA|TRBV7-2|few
CASSGRSQETQYF
TGTGCCAGCAGCGGCCGGTCACAAGAGACCCAGTACTTC
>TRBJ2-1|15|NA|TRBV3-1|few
CASSQDGGDGNEQFF
TGTGCCAGCAGCCAAGATGGCGGGGACGGAAATGAGCAGTTCTTC
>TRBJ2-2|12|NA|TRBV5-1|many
CASSQYKGELFF
TGCGCCAGCAGCCAGTATAAGGGGGAGCTGTTTTTT
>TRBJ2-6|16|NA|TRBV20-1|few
CSARGKPVSGANVLTF
TGCAGTGCTAGGGGCAAGCCGGTATCTGGGGCCAACGTCCTGACTTTC
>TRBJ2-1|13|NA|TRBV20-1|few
CSARGTFKGEQFF
TGCAGTGCACGGGGGACCTTTAAGGGTGAGCAGTTCTTC
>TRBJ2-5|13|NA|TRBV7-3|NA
CASSLKARETQYF
TGTGCCAGCAGCTTAAAGGCCCGGGAGACCCAGTACTTC
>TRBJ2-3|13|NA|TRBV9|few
CASSVEGGVAQYF
TGTGCCAGCAGCGTAGAAGGAGGAGTTGCGCAGTATTTT
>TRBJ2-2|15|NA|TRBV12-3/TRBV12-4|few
CASRREGRNTGELFF
TGTGCCAGCAGGCGAGAGGGGAGGAACACCGGGGAGCTGTTTTTT
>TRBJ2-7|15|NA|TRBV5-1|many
CASTLGAANSYEQYF
TGCGCCAGCACCTTGGGAGCGGCTAACTCCTACGAGCAGTACTTC
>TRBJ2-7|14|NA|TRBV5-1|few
CASSLRDTTYEQYF
TGCGCCAGCAGCCTAAGGGACACAACTTACGAGCAGTACTTC
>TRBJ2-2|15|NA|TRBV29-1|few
CSVEELAPNTGELFF
TGCAGCGTTGAAGAGCTAGCCCCGAACACCGGGGAGCTGTTTTTT
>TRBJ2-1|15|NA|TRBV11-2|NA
CASSLLGGADSEQFF
TGTGCCAGCAGCTTGTTAGGAGGGGCGGACAGTGAGCAGTTCTTC
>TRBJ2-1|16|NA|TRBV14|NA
CASSQAAGSLYNEQFF
TGTGCCAGCAGCCAAGCCGCGGGATCCCTCTACAATGAGCAGTTCTTC
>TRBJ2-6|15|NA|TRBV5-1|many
CASSSDGSGANVLTF
TGCGCCAGCAGTTCTGACGGCTCTGGGGCCAACGTCCTGACTTTC
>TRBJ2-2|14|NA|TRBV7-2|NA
CASIPGSGSGELFF
TGTGCCAGCATCCCCGGGAGTGGAAGCGGGGAGCTGTTTTTT
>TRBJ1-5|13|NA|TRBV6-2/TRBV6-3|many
CASRRGALWPQHF
TGTGCCAGCAGGAGAGGGGCCCTATGGCCCCAGCATTTT
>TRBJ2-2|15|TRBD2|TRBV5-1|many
CASSPQRDYTGELFF
TGCGCCAGCAGCCCCCAGCGGGATTACACCGGGGAGCTGTTTTTT
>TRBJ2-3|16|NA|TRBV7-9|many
CASSLIARGSGDTQYF
TGTGCCAGCAGCTTAATTGCGAGGGGCAGCGGAGATACGCAGTATTTT
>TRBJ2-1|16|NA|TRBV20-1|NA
CSASGGGPTVYNEQFF
TGCAGTGCTAGCGGAGGGGGACCTACCGTTTACAATGAGCAGTTCTTC
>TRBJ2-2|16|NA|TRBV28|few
CASRIFQTGDTGELFF
TGTGCCAGCAGGATCTTCCAGACCGGGGACACCGGGGAGCTGTTTTTT
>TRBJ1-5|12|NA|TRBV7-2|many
CASSGRNQPQHF
TGTGCCAGCAGCGGCCGAAATCAGCCCCAGCATTTT
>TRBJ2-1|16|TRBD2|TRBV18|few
CASSLPIAGRYNEQFF
TGTGCCAGCTCACTCCCCATAGCGGGACGCTACAATGAGCAGTTCTTC
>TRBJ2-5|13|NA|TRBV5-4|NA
CASSDGPQETQYF
TGTGCCAGCAGCGACGGACCACAAGAGACCCAGTACTTC
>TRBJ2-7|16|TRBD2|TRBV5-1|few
CASSTALGTSGYEQYF
TGCGCCAGCAGCACCGCCCTCGGGACTAGCGGCTACGAGCAGTACTTC
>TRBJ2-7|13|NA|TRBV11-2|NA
CASSFKGSYEKYF
TGTGCCAGCAGCTTTAAAGGGTCCTACGAGAAGTACTTC
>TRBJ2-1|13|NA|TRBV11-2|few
CASSLELSNEQFF
TGTGCCAGCAGCTTAGAGCTGTCCAATGAGCAGTTCTTC
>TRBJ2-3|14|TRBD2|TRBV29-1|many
CSSALAGGTDTQYF
TGCAGCTCCGCACTAGCGGGAGGCACAGATACGCAGTATTTT
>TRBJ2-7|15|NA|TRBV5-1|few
CASSLQGSTSYEQYF
TGCGCCAGCAGCTTGCAGGGGTCCACTTCCTACGAGCAGTACTTC
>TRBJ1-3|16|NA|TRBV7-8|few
CASSLEAGGLGNTIYF
TGTGCCAGCAGCTTAGAAGCGGGGGGACTTGGAAACACCATATATTTT
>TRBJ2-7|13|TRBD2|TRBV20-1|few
CSASGGGSYEQYF
TGCAGTGCTAGCGGCGGGGGTTCCTACGAGCAGTACTTC
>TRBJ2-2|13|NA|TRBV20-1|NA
CSARDTVVGELFF
TGCAGTGCTAGAGATACAGTTGTCGGGGAGCTGTTTTTT
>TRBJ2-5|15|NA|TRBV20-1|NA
CSASNYREDRETQYF
TGCAGTGCTAGTAATTACAGGGAGGATAGGGAGACCCAGTACTTC
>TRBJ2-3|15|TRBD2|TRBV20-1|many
CSARVTSGNTDTQYF
TGCAGTGCTAGAGTTACTAGCGGGAACACAGATACGCAGTATTTT
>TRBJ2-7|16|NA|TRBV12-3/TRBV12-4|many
CASSRPSGTLSYEQYF
TGTGCCAGCAGCCGCCCATCCGGGACCCTCTCCTACGAGCAGTACTTC
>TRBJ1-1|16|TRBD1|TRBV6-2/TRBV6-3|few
CASSYGTGSLNTEAFF
TGTGCCAGCAGTTACGGGACAGGATCGTTGAACACTGAAGCTTTCTTT
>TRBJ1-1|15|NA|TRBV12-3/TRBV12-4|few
CASSLERAWNTEAFF
TGTGCCAGCAGTTTGGAGAGGGCTTGGAACACTGAAGCTTTCTTT
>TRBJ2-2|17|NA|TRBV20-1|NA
CCARRLQASGNTGELFF
TGCTGTGCTAGACGGCTGCAGGCCTCAGGGAACACCGGGGAGCTGTTTTTT
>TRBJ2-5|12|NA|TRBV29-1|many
CSTRTLGETQYF
TGCAGCACGAGAACATTGGGGGAGACCCAGTACTTC
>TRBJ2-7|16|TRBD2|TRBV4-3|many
CASSQDPPSGMREQYF
TGCGCCAGCAGCCAAGATCCGCCTAGCGGGATGAGGGAGCAGTACTTC
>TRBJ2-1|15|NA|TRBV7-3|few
CASSLSPGSYNEQFF
TGTGCCAGCAGCTTAAGTCCAGGCTCCTACAATGAGCAGTTCTTC
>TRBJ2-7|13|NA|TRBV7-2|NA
CASTRRESYEQYF
TGTGCCAGCACCAGAAGGGAGTCCTACGAGCAGTACTTC
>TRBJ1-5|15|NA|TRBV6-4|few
CARAQGANSNQPQHF
TGTGCCAGGGCACAGGGAGCGAATAGCAATCAGCCCCAGCATTTT
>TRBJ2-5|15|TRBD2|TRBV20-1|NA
CSAREVSGRAETQYF
TGCAGTGCTAGGGAAGTTAGCGGGAGGGCAGAGACCCAGTACTTC
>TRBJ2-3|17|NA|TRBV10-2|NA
CASSEIRNSLDTDTQYF
TGCGCCAGCAGTGAAATCAGGAATTCCTTAGACACAGATACGCAGTATTTT